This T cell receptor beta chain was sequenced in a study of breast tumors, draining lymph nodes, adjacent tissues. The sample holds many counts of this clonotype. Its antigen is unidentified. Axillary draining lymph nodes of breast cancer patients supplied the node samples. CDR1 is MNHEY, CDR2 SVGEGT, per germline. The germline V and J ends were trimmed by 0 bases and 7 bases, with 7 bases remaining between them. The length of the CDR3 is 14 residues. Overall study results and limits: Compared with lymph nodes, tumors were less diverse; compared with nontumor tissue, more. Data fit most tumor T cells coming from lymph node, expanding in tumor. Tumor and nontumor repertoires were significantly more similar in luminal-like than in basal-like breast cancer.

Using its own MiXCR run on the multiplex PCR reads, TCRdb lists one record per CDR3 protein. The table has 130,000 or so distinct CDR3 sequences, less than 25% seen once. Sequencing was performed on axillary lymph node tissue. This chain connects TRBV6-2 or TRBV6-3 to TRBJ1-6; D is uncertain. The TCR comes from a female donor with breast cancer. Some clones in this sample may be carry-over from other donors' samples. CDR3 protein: CASSYSYLNSPLHF. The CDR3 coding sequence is TGTGCCAGCAGTTACTCCTACCTAAATTCACCCCTCCACTTT.